The 21 T cell receptor beta chains given below trace back to one sample, sequenced in a study of type 1 regulatory T cells (dated by TCRdb to about 2021). The reads were generated on an Illumina MiSeq. TCRdb reprocessed the public reads (quality trimming at Q25 with fastp, clone calling with MiXCR) and kept in-frame beta chains. Under each unique CDR3 protein, matching rows form one entry showing the most common genes and DNA. For this sample the table gives approximately 97,000 distinct CDR3 sequences, of which around a third were detected only once. Less than 2.5% of the sample comes from the top ten. The sample was CD4+ T cells, either the whole sample or a sorted fraction (not recorded which). These receptors were collected from a human donor in good health.

The sample holds many counts of this clonotype. The chain carries TRBV7-9 and TRBJ2-7; D might be TRBD2 (6 bases). The CDR3 runs to 13 residues. Trimming left V 5 bases short and J 3 bases short, with 11 bases between. CDR1 is SEHNR and CDR2 is FQNEAQ in the germline V gene (reference sequence). The CDR3 DNA reads TGTGCCAGCAGCCCGACTAGTCTCTACGAGCAGTACTTC. It codes for CASSPTSLYEQYF.

This sequence joins TRBV29-1 and TRBJ1-2; D gene uncertain. The CDR3 has 12 residues. Germline CDR1 reads SQVTM; CDR2 reads ANQGSEA. V was trimmed by 4 bases and J by 2 bases, leaving 8 bases between them. The CDR3 DNA reads TGCAGCGTTGCGGTGGCCAACTATGGCTACACCTTC. This gives the protein CSVAVANYGYTF.

The rearrangement joins TRBV12-3 or TRBV12-4 to TRBJ1-2, with TRBD1 matching over 8 bases. This CDR3 contains 12 residues. Trimming cost V 6 bases and J 8 bases; bases outside gene matches: 5. This CDR3 is CASSRTGRGYTF. CDR3 nucleotide sequence: TGTGCCAGCAGCAGGACAGGGCGAGGCTACACCTTC.

This clonotype was counted a few times. This chain connects TRBV28 to TRBJ2-1, with 10 positions matching TRBD2. Germline CDR1 reads MDHEN; CDR2 reads SYDVKM. Losses at the gene ends were 3 bases for V and 0 bases for J; bases not matched to a gene: 26. This CDR3 has 24 amino acids. In nucleotides, the CDR3 is TGTGCCAGCAGTTTGGAAGCTAGCGGGAGAGGGGGTGTGGTTTTTACTCGCTCCTACAATGAGCAGTTCTTC. This encodes CASSLEASGRGGVVFTRSYNEQFF.

The V gene is TRBV28, the J gene TRBJ1-1, with D possibly matching TRBD1 (5 bases). Germline V gives CDR1 MDHEN, CDR2 SYDVKM. The ends were cut back, 5 bases at V and 0 bases at J, with 13 bases in the middle. CDR3 length: 15 amino acids. CDR3 sequence: CASSLPRQLNTEAFF. In DNA form, the CDR3 reads TGTGCCAGCAGTCTGCCCCGACAGCTGAACACTGAAGCTTTCTTT.

The table lists this clonotype with a few counts. The chain combines TRBV4-2 with TRBJ2-1, with D hard to call. Deletions cut 6 bases from V and 2 bases from J, with 17 bases between. Per germline, CDR1 LGHNA and CDR2 YNFKEQ. This CDR3 comprises 16 residues. The CDR3, as DNA: TGTGCCAGCAGTCAACACAGTGATCCAACCTACAATGAGCAGTTCTTC. Its translation is CASSQHSDPTYNEQFF.

The table lists this clonotype with a few counts. The chain links TRBV20-1 to TRBJ2-7; unclear D gene. Germline V gene data show CDR1 as DFQATT and CDR2 as SNEGSKA (reference sequence). The V and J ends lost 5 bases and 6 bases respectively, with 20 bases between them. This CDR3 contains 14 residues. Written as DNA, the CDR3 is TGCAGTGCTCAGAACCCGGGCGGCCTCTCCGAGCAGTACTTC. It specifies CSAQNPGGLSEQYF.

This clonotype was detected only a few times. V is TRBV5-4 and J is TRBJ2-7, with 8 bases lining up with TRBD1. Unmatched junction bases numbered 8, after V lost 4 bases and J lost 2 bases. This CDR3 contains 15 residues. Looked up from germline, CDR1 is SGHNT and CDR2 is YYREEE (reference sequence). CDR3 sequence: CASSGGTGGTYEQYF. CDR3 DNA: TGTGCCAGCAGCGGGGGTACAGGGGGAACCTACGAGCAGTACTTC. The entire variable domain, with the rest obtained from reference TRBV5-4 and TRBJ2-7, is as follows: ETGVTQSPTHLIKTRGQQVTLRCSSQSGHNTVSWYQQALGQGPQFIFQYYREEENGRGNFPPRFSGLQFPNYSSELNVNALELDDSALYLCASSGGTGGTYEQYFGPGTRLTVT.

This clonotype was seen only a few times. The V call is TRBV24-1, the J call TRBJ2-2; no reliable D call. The germline CDR1 and CDR2 sequences are KGHDR and SFDVKD. V lost 4 bases to trimming and J lost 5 bases, with 4 bases between them. This CDR3 has 12 residues. This CDR3 is CATSEATGELFF. CDR3 DNA: TGTGCCACCAGTGAAGCAACCGGGGAGCTGTTTTTT.

This clonotype was observed a few times. This chain links TRBV23-1 with TRBJ2-1; the match to TRBD2 covers 10 bases. TRBV23-1 carries the ORF label, with uncertain function. The CDR3 is 18 amino acids. V shed 2 bases, J shed 2 bases, and the junction held 9 bases outside the gene matches. The CDR3: CASSQRLAGVPTYNEQFF. CDR3 sequence (DNA): TGCGCCAGCAGTCAACGGCTAGCGGGAGTTCCCACCTACAATGAGCAGTTCTTC.

The chain carries TRBV5-1 and TRBJ2-7; tentative D call: TRBD2 (6 bases). V gave up 1 base and J gave up 5 bases, with 16 bases separating them. Germline-derived CDR1 and CDR2 are SGHRS and YFSETQ. CDR3 size: 15 residues. CDR3 bases: TGCGCCAGCAGCTTGAACCCCGGGAGTGTCGACGAGCAGTACTTC. Translating gives CASSLNPGSVDEQYF.

The rearrangement joins TRBV5-6 to TRBJ2-7; the match to TRBD2 covers 11 bases. Germline V gene data show CDR1 as SGHDT and CDR2 as YYEEEE. This CDR3 region has 14 residues. V lost 4 bases to trimming and J lost 5 bases; unmatched junction nucleotides: 5. CDR3 sequence: CASSETSGSHEQYF. The CDR3 DNA reads as TGTGCCAGCAGCGAAACTAGCGGGAGCCACGAGCAGTACTTC.

This clonotype was counted a few times. V gene TRBV4-1 combines with J gene TRBJ1-5; D perhaps matches TRBD1 (5 bases). CDR3 length equals 17 residues. Germline V lookup: CDR1 MGHRA, CDR2 YSYEKL. V lost 1 base and J lost 4, with 17 bases in between. CDR3 protein: CASSQVDMGLRNQPQHF. DNA of the CDR3: TGCGCCAGCAGCCAAGTTGATATGGGACTACGGAATCAGCCCCAGCATTTT.

Only a few counts were recorded for this clonotype. The chain joins TRBV7-9 to TRBJ2-7; the D gene is possibly TRBD1 (5 bases). The CDR3 runs 15 residues. V was cut by 4 bases and J by 4 bases, with 17 bases left in between. Germline V gene data show CDR1 as SEHNR and CDR2 as FQNEAQ (reference sequence). CDR3 bases: TGTGCCAGCAGCTCAAGGTGGGGCAGGTCTTACGAGCAGTACTTC. Encoded protein: CASSSRWGRSYEQYF.

This clonotype was recorded a few times. The chain joins TRBV12-3 or TRBV12-4 to TRBJ2-1; 11 nucleotides match TRBD1. The CDR3 has 16 residues. Unmatched junction bases numbered 3, after V lost 5 bases and J lost 0 bases. The chain's CDR3 is CASSRTGGHSYNEQFF. The CDR3, as DNA: TGTGCCAGCAGTCGGACAGGGGGCCACTCCTACAATGAGCAGTTCTTC.

This clonotype was picked up a small number of times. The chain employs TRBV7-9 and TRBJ2-7; 7 bases agree with TRBD2. Germline CDR1 reads SEHNR; CDR2 reads FQNEAQ (reference sequence). This CDR3 is built from 16 residues. The trim removed 4 bases at V and 0 bases at J, leaving 9 bases unmatched. The CDR3 loop is CASSSLLLATSYEQYF. The CDR3 nucleotides are TGTGCCAGCAGCTCTCTATTACTAGCGACCTCCTACGAGCAGTACTTC. The full variable domain, its missing parts supplied by reference TRBV7-9 and TRBJ2-7, is DTGVSQNPRHKITKRGQNVTFRCDPISEHNRLYWYRQTLGQGPEFLTYFQNEAQLEKSRLLSDRFSAERPKGSFSTLEIQRTEQGDSAMYLCASSSLLLATSYEQYFGPGTRLTVT.

The chain uses TRBV30 and TRBJ1-2; D is undetermined. The CDR3 runs 13 residues. Trimming removed 0 bases at V and 8 bases at J, with 13 bases between. Germline V gives CDR1 GTSNPN, CDR2 SVGIG (reference sequence). CDR3 nucleotide sequence: TGTGCCTGGAGTGTACAAAATCAAGTCGGCTACACCTTC. This translates into CAWSVQNQVGYTF. Supplemented by reference TRBV30 and TRBJ1-2, the full variable domain reads SQTIHQWPATLVQPVGSPLSLECTVEGTSNPNLYWYRQAAGRGLQLLFYSVGIGQISSEVPQNLSASRPQDRQFILSSKKLLLSDSGFYLCAWSVQNQVGYTFGSGTRLTVV.

CDR3 DNA: TGTGCCAGCAGCCTCGAACGGGAAAATGAAAAACTGTTTTTT. It yields the protein CASSLERENEKLFF. This chain uses TRBV11-2 with TRBJ1-4; D call uncertain. Germline loops: CDR1 SGHAT, CDR2 FQNNGV. CDR3 length: 14 amino acids. Trimming removed 5 bases at V and 5 bases at J, with 12 bases between.

The V and J genes are TRBV3-1 and TRBJ2-7; D gene unclear. The germline V and J ends were trimmed by 0 bases and 2 bases, with 17 bases remaining between them. Per germline, CDR1 LGHDT and CDR2 YNNKEL (reference sequence). The CDR3 has 17 amino acids. The CDR3 DNA reads as TGTGCCAGCAGCCAAGATCTAGACCATCCTTTCACCTACGAGCAGTACTTC. Translated: CASSQDLDHPFTYEQYF.

In this sample, this clonotype turned up once. The chain is built from TRBV3-1 and TRBJ1-6; 10 bases agree with TRBD1. The germline V gene has CDR1 LGHDT and CDR2 YNNKEL (reference sequence). J lost 2 bases, V lost 5 bases, and 6 bases had no gene match. The CDR3 has 17 amino acids. This CDR3 reads CASSKTGGFTYNSPLHF. The CDR3 bases are TGTGCCAGCAGCAAGACAGGGGGCTTCACCTATAATTCACCCCTCCACTTT.

V and J are TRBV28 and TRBJ2-1; 14 positions match TRBD2. V shed 8 bases, J shed 8 bases, and the junction held 8 bases outside the gene matches. The CDR3 is made up of 15 amino acids. CDR1 MDHEN and CDR2 SYDVKM come from the germline V gene. The CDR3, as DNA: TGTGCCAGCCTTGGACTAGCGGGAGGTAAGGATGAGCAGTTCTTC. Translation: CASLGLAGGKDEQFF.